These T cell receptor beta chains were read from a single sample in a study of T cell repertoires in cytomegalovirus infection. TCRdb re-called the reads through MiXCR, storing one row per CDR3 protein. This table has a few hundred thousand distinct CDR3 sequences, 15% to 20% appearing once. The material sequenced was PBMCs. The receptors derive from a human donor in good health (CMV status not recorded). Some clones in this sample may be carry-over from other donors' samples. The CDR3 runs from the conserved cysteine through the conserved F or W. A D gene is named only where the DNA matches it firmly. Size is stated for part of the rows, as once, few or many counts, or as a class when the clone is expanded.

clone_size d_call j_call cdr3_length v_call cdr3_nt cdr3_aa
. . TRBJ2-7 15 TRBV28 TGTGCCAGCAGTAATTACAGGGCCTCTCCCCGCGAGCAGTACTTC CASSNYRASPREQYF
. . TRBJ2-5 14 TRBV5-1 TGCGCCAGCAGCTTGGATCCTGCGAGGGAGACCCAGTACTTC CASSLDPARETQYF
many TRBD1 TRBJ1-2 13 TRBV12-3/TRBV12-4 TGTGCCAGCAGTTTATCACCTACAGGGGCTGAAACCTTC CASSLSPTGAETF
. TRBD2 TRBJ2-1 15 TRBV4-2 TGTGCCAGCAGCCAACTAGCGGGGGCTCTAAATGAGCAGTTCTTC CASSQLAGALNEQFF
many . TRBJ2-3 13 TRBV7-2 TGTGCCAGCAGCCCAGGGTGGGCAGATACGCAGTATTTT CASSPGWADTQYF
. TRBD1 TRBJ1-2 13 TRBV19 TGTGCCAGTAGATGGACGACAGGGAATGGCTACACCTTC CASRWTTGNGYTF
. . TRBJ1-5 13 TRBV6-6 TGTGCCAGCAGTTACAGGGCAGATCAGCCCCAGCATTTT CASSYRADQPQHF
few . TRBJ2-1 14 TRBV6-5 TGTGCCAGCAGGATAGGGGTTTTAGAGAATGAGCAGTTCTTC CASRIGVLENEQFF
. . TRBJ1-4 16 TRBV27 TGTGCCAGCAGCCCGTTTTCGGGCGCAACTAATGAAAAACTGTTTTTT CASSPFSGATNEKLFF
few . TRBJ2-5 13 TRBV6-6 TGTGCCAGATCTATAACAGGGTTAGAGACCCAGTACTTC CARSITGLETQYF
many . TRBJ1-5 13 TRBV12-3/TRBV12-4 TGTGCCAGCAGCTTAGCCGAGAATCAGCCCCAGCATTTT CASSLAENQPQHF
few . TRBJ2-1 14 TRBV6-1 TGTGCCAGCAGTAGGCAGGTGGGGTCGAATGAGCAGTTCTTC CASSRQVGSNEQFF
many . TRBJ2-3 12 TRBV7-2 TGTGCCAGCAGCTCAGGCGGGGATACGCAGTATTTT CASSSGGDTQYF
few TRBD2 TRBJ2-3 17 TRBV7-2 TGTGCCAGCAGCTTAGGCCGACTAGCGGGGAACACAGATACGCAGTATTTT CASSLGRLAGNTDTQYF
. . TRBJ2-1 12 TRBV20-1 TGCAGTGCTAGGTGGGGGACTAATGAGCAGTTCTTC CSARWGTNEQFF
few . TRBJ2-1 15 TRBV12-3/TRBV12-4 TGTGCCAGCAGTTTTATTGGGCGGGGGCCTAATGAGCAGTTCTTC CASSFIGRGPNEQFF
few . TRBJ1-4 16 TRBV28 TGTGCCAGCAGTTTATCAGGGTCTCATGCTAATGAAAAACTGTTTTTT CASSLSGSHANEKLFF
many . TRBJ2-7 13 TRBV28 TGTGCCAGCAGTTATGCGGAAACCTACGAGCAGTACTTC CASSYAETYEQYF
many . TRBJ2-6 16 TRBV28 TGTGCCAGCAGTCGATGGGACTTCTCTGGGGCCAACGTCCTGACTTTC CASSRWDFSGANVLTF
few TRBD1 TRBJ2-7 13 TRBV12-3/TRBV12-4 TGTGCCAGCAGTTCGTGGACAGGGTACGAGCAGTACTTC CASSSWTGYEQYF
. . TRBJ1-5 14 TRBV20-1 TGCAGTGCTAGATCCCGGGCAGGGGATCAGCCCCAGCATTTT CSARSRAGDQPQHF
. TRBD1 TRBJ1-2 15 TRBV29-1 TGCAGCGTACGTTTGTTTACGACAGGGTCCTATGGCTACACCTTC CSVRLFTTGSYGYTF
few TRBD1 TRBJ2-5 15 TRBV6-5 TGTGCCAGCAGTTACAGGGGGCAATTTGGAGAGACCCAGTACTTC CASSYRGQFGETQYF
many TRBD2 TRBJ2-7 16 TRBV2 TGTGCCAGCAGTGAAGGAAGCGGGGGTAACTCCTACGAGCAGTACTTC CASSEGSGGNSYEQYF
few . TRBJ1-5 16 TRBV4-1 TGCGCCAGCAGCCGCTTGCTCAGGGGAGGGGGTCAGCCCCAGCATTTT CASSRLLRGGGQPQHF
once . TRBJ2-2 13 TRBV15 TGTGCCACCAGCAGGAGCTACACCGGGGAGCTGTTTTTT CATSRSYTGELFF
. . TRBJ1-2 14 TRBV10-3 TGTGCCATCAGTTGGACGGACGGCCTCTATGGCTACACCTTC CAISWTDGLYGYTF
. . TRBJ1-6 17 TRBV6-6 TGTGCCAGCAGTTACGATCCCTTCGGGAGCCAGAATTCACCCCTCCACTTT CASSYDPFGSQNSPLHF
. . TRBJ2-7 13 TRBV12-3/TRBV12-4 TGTGCCAGCAGTTTAAGTATTCAGAACGCGCAGTATTTC CASSLSIQNAQYF
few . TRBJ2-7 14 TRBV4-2 TGTGCCAGCAGTCCGGGGGGCCACTCCTACGAGCAGTACTTC CASSPGGHSYEQYF
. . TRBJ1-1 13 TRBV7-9 TGTGCCAGCAGCTTAGAAGCTCACACTGAAGCTTTCTTT CASSLEAHTEAFF
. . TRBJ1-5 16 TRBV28 TGTGCCAGCAAACTGGACGGTCTTGCGGAGAATCAGCCCCAGCATTTT CASKLDGLAENQPQHF
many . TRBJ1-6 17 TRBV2 TGTGCCAGCAGTGAAGTGAGCAGGGGTAGTCGAAATTCACCCCTCCACTTT CASSEVSRGSRNSPLHF
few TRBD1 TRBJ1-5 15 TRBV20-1 TGCAGTGCTAGTAGAGGACAGGGCTATAATCAGCCCCAGCATTTT CSASRGQGYNQPQHF
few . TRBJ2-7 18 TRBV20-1 TGCAGTGCTACCAGATACGGGGCCCGGGACACCGACCTCTACGAGCAGTACTTC CSATRYGARDTDLYEQYF
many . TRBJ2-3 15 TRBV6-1 TGTGCCAGCACCCGGGGTCCTACCGGGGTAGATACGCAGTATTTT CASTRGPTGVDTQYF
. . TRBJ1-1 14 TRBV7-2 TGTGCCAGCAGCTTACTGGGGACGAACACTGAAGCTTTCTTT CASSLLGTNTEAFF
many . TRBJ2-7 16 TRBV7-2 TGTGCCAGCAGCTTCGGATCAGACAGGTCCATCTACGAGCAGTACTTC CASSFGSDRSIYEQYF
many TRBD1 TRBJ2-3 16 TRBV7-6 TGTGCCAGCACCCGAAATTTCGGACAGGGGTCAGATACGCAGTATTTT CASTRNFGQGSDTQYF
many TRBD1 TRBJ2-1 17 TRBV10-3 TGTGCCATCAGTGAGTCGTCTTGGGGACAGGCGTACAATGAGCAGTTCTTC CAISESSWGQAYNEQFF
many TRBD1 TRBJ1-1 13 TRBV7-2 TGTGCCAGCAGCTCTCAGACAGGGGTGGGTGCTTTCTTT CASSSQTGVGAFF
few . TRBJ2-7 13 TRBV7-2 TGTGCCAGCAGCTTTGGTCATTCCTACGAGCAGTACTTC CASSFGHSYEQYF
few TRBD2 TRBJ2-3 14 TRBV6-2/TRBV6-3 TGTGCCAGCAAGCCCGGGGGGAGCACAGATACGCAGTATTTT CASKPGGSTDTQYF
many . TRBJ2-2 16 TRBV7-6 TGTGCCAGCAGCCTACAGAACCATGGGGGGACCGGGGAGCTGTTTTTT CASSLQNHGGTGELFF
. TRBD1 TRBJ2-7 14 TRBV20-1 TGCAGTGCGCGGACAGGGTTATTATTCTACGAGCAGTACTTC CSARTGLLFYEQYF
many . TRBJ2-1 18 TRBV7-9 TGTGCCAGCAGCTTAGCGCTTTATAGGGATAGAGCCGATGATGAGCAGTTCTTC CASSLALYRDRADDEQFF
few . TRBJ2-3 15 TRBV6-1 TGTGCCAGCAGTTACGGTTCCGCTAGCACAGATACGCAGTATTTT CASSYGSASTDTQYF
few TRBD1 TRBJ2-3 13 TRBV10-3 TGTGCCATCACGGACGGGGACAGGCCCACGCAGTATTTT CAITDGDRPTQYF
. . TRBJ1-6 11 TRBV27 TGTGCCAGCGGAACAGGGCTCAGCCTCCACTTT CASGTGLSLHF
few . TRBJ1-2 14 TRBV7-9 TGTGCCAGCAGCTTAGAGGGGGGGGGCTATGGCTACACCTTC CASSLEGGGYGYTF
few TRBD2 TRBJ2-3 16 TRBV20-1 TGCAGTGCTAGACGGTCGGGGGGGGCTAGCACAGATACGCAGTATTTT CSARRSGGASTDTQYF
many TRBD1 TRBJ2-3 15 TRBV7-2 TGTGCCAGCAGCTTCGGGGACAGGGGCCCAGATACGCAGTATTTT CASSFGDRGPDTQYF
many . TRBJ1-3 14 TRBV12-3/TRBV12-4 TGTGCCAGCAGTTTAGACGCATCTGGAAACACCATATATTTT CASSLDASGNTIYF